This T cell receptor (beta chain) was captured in a study of T cell responses to AZD1222 COVID-19 vaccine. Overall study results and limits: White British donors predominated, females outnumbered males, and clonal diversity was possibly underestimated. Seropositive at baseline were only a handful of AZD1222 recipients. Regions 160-218 and 743-854 dominated among vaccine-associated CD4 TCRs spanning spike.

Unmatched junction bases numbered 9, after V lost 3 bases and J lost 4 bases. Germline loops: CDR1 MDHEN, CDR2 SYDVKM. The CDR3 totals 16 residues. For this clone: What it binds is not known.

Here immunoSEQ multiplex PCR was the method, and the copy in TCRdb shows in-frame clones only, minus some. Found here are over 50,000 clones, about four fifths of them singletons; the top ten hold 20% to 30%. The sequence derives from an adult who received the AZD1222 COVID-19 vaccine. The specimen was peripheral blood, collected 28 days after the second AZD1222 dose. The V call is TRBV28, the J call TRBJ2-5; 9 bases match TRBD2. CDR3 DNA: TGTGCCAGCAGTTTCTCCGGGGCGGGAGGGCGAGAGACCCAGTACTTC. It yields the protein CASSFSGAGGRETQYF.